Each of the 20 T cell receptor beta chains below was sequenced from the same sample in a study of control samples from healthy donors and cancer patients. The table came from immunoSEQ multiplex PCR; TCRdb's copy has only in-frame clones and leaves some out. The sample records 170,000 or so clones, around 92% being singletons. The sequencing sample was made of blood. The receptors stem from a middle-aged woman in good health.

The chain joins TRBV20-1 to TRBJ1-3; 7 nucleotides line up with TRBD1. The trim removed 3 bases at V and 8 bases at J, leaving 4 bases unmatched. The length of the CDR3 is 12 residues. The V gene's germline CDR1 is DFQATT and CDR2 SNEGSKA (reference sequence). The DNA for the CDR3 is TGCAGTGCTAGTAGGGGGCGCGACACCATATATTTT. Encoded protein: CSASRGRDTIYF.

The gene calls are TRBV5-1 and TRBJ2-2; D is possibly TRBD1 (5 bases). CDR1 and CDR2 from the germline V gene are SGHRS and YFSETQ. The V gene lost 2 bases and the J gene lost 4 bases, with 15 bases spanning the gap. The CDR3 is made up of 16 amino acids. The CDR3 DNA is TGCGCCAGCAGCTTAAGGGGTGAATCGGGCACCGGGGAGCTGTTTTTT. Translated, it gives CASSLRGESGTGELFF.

The chain joins TRBV12-5 to TRBJ1-1; 8 nucleotides agree with TRBD1. Germline V lookup: CDR1 LGHNT, CDR2 FRNRAP. The CDR3 loop spans 13 amino acids. V was clipped by 5 bases and J by 5 bases; unmatched bases: 4. The CDR3, as DNA: TGTGCTAGTGGTCCAGGGGGCGCGACTGAAGCTTTCTTT. It is translated as CASGPGGATEAFF.

CDR3 loop: CATSRGQLNEKLFF. For the CDR3, the DNA is TGTGCCACCAGCCGGGGTCAGTTGAATGAAAAACTGTTTTTT. The rearrangement links TRBV15 to TRBJ1-4; unclear D gene. The CDR3 contains 14 residues. Between the trimmed V and J ends, which lost 5 bases and 5 bases, there was a span of 12 bases. Germline CDR1 reads LNHNV; CDR2 reads YYDKDF (reference sequence).

The J gene is TRBJ2-7, the V gene TRBV6-2 or TRBV6-3; either TRBD1 or TRBD2 may fit D (7 bases each). Germline V lookup: CDR1 MNHEY, CDR2 SVGEGT. V lost 2 bases, J lost 3 bases, and 17 bases lay in between. This CDR3 contains 16 residues. The CDR3 nucleotides read TGTGCCAGCAGTTACGACAGGGCCAGGGGGGGCTACGAGCAGTACTTC. As protein: CASSYDRARGGYEQYF.

With regard to this clone: This sample also contains other DNA sequences that code for the same CDR3. The genes are TRBV5-1 and TRBJ1-2, with a possible D match to TRBD1 (5 bases). Trimming cost V 5 bases and J 1 base, with 12 bases left between them. The V gene's germline CDR1 is SGHRS and CDR2 YFSETQ. The CDR3 is 14 residues long. CDR3 DNA sequence: TGCGCCAGCAGTTCTTTAGACAGTAACTATGGCTACACCTTC. Its translation: CASSSLDSNYGYTF.

The genes are TRBV6-5 and TRBJ2-3; D is undetermined. This CDR3 contains 13 residues. V shed 6 bases and J shed 2 bases, with 9 bases lying between them. Germline CDR1 is MNHEY and CDR2 is SVGAGI. Here the CDR3 DNA reads TGTGCCAGCAGGCCTCTTTTCACAGATACGCAGTATTTT. It is translated as CASRPLFTDTQYF.

This chain connects TRBV7-7 to TRBJ1-1; D uncertain. This CDR3 has 13 residues. V lost 2 bases and J 3 bases, leaving 7 bases between the germline ends. In germline, CDR1 is SSHAT, CDR2 FNYEAQ (reference sequence). The CDR3: CASSLSMDTEAFF. The CDR3 coding sequence is TGTGCCAGCAGCTTAAGTATGGACACTGAAGCTTTCTTT.

The chain joins TRBV6-5 to TRBJ1-5, with D maybe TRBD1 (5 bases). Trimming stripped 4 bases from V and 7 bases from J, with 20 bases between. Per the germline V gene, CDR1 is MNHEY and CDR2 is SVGAGI. This CDR3 has 16 amino acids. CDR3 in amino acids: CASSSLPGGAEQPQHF. In nucleotides, the CDR3 is TGTGCCAGCAGTTCACTTCCAGGAGGGGCAGAACAGCCCCAGCATTTT.

The chain is built from TRBV10-2 and TRBJ1-2; 10 bases match TRBD1. With 6 bases clipped from V and 2 bases from J, the junction kept 12 bases outside the gene matches. This CDR3 region has 17 residues. Germline V gene data show CDR1 as WSHSY and CDR2 as SAAADI. The CDR3 bases are TGCGCCAGCAGCCCTGGGACAGGGGAGGTAGGCAACTATGGCTACACCTTC. This codes for CASSPGTGEVGNYGYTF.

This chain links TRBV27 with TRBJ2-5; D gene uncertain. The germline V gene encodes CDR1 MNHEY and CDR2 SMNVEV (reference sequence). The V gene lost 0 bases and the J gene lost 4 bases, with 9 bases spanning the gap. The CDR3 consists of 14 residues. CDR3 sequence (DNA): TGTGCCAGCAGTTTATCGGGCTTCCCAGAGACCCAGTACTTC. It is translated as CASSLSGFPETQYF.

A single count supports this clone. The V call is TRBV6-1, the J call TRBJ1-3, with D possibly being TRBD1 (6 bases). Trimming cost V 2 bases and J 4 bases, with 18 bases left between them. The CDR3 length is 17 residues. The germline CDR1 and CDR2 sequences are MNHNS and SASEGT. The CDR3 DNA follows: TGTGCCAGCAGTGAATTTGGGGGGCACATCGCGGGAAACACCATATATTTT. Protein product: CASSEFGGHIAGNTIYF.

The V and J genes are TRBV6-5 and TRBJ1-1; D remains unclear. The length of the CDR3 is 10 residues. Germline values: CDR1 MNHEY, CDR2 SVGAGI. Trimming took off 8 bases at V and 3 bases at J, with 4 bases between the two ends. Here the CDR3 DNA reads TGTGCCAGCGGGCACACTGAAGCTTTCTTT. Translated, it gives CASGHTEAFF.

This chain connects TRBV7-9 to TRBJ1-4; possible D gene TRBD1, 6 bases. The CDR3 is 16 residues long. Trimming stripped 7 bases from V and 6 bases from J, with 21 bases between. Germline CDR1 reads SEHNR; CDR2 reads FQNEAQ (reference sequence). In DNA form, the CDR3 reads TGTGCCAGCATGGGGGGGGCGACCACAGTGGATGAAAAACTGTTTTTT. Translating it yields CASMGGATTVDEKLFF.

The chain has TRBV7-8 and TRBJ1-2; D perhaps matches TRBD1 (5 bases). There are 16 residues in the CDR3. Trimming left V 2 bases short and J 6 bases short, with 19 bases between. Germline CDR1 and CDR2: SGHVS and FQNEAQ. The CDR3 region is CASSLIEGRGSHGYTF. The CDR3 DNA reads TGTGCCAGCAGCTTAATTGAGGGTAGGGGTTCGCATGGCTACACCTTC.

The genes are TRBV19 and TRBJ2-7; TRBD1 aligns across 7 bases. Per the germline V gene, CDR1 is LNHDA and CDR2 is SQIVND (reference sequence). V was pared by 1 base and J by 3 bases, with 3 bases of the junction left unmatched. The CDR3 sequence is 14 residues long. The DNA of the CDR3 is TGTGCCAGTAGTATAGGGGACAGCATCTACGAGCAGTACTTC. Its protein is CASSIGDSIYEQYF. Drawing the rest from reference TRBV19 and TRBJ2-7, the complete variable domain is DGGITQSPKYLFRKEGQNVTLSCEQNLNHDAMYWYRQDPGQGLRLIYYSQIVNDFQKGDIAEGYSVSREKKESFPLTVTSAQKNPTAFYLCASSIGDSIYEQYFGPGTRLTVT.

This rearrangement joins TRBV7-9 to TRBJ2-1; D perhaps matches TRBD2 (5 bases). CDR1 and CDR2 from the germline V gene are SEHNR and FQNEAQ (reference sequence). V lost 5 bases and J lost 4, with 12 bases in between. The CDR3 runs to 14 residues. The DNA of the CDR3 is TGTGCCAGCAGCCAAACGGGGTCTTACAATGAGCAGTTCTTC. Its protein is CASSQTGSYNEQFF.

This chain connects TRBV21-1 to TRBJ2-7; the table calls TRBD1, which could not be checked here. TRBV21-1 is flagged as a pseudogene. This CDR3 contains 16 residues. CDR3 nucleotide sequence: TGTGCCAGCAGCACCCGACAGGGGGCGCTGACCTACGAGCAGTACTTC. This encodes CASSTRQGALTYEQYF.

This chain connects TRBV5-6 to TRBJ2-3; a possible D gene is TRBD2 (5 bases). V lost 3 bases and J lost 4, with 9 bases in between. The CDR3 consists of 13 residues. Looked up from germline, CDR1 is SGHDT and CDR2 is YYEEEE. CDR3 sequence: CASSWNGADTQYF. CDR3 coding DNA: TGTGCCAGCAGCTGGAACGGGGCAGATACGCAGTATTTT.

V gene TRBV2 combines with J gene TRBJ1-1; possibly TRBD1 for D (5 bases). This CDR3 is built from 15 residues. V dropped 9 bases and J dropped 3 bases, with 20 bases sitting between them. The germline V gene encodes CDR1 SNHLY and CDR2 FYNNEI. The DNA of the CDR3 is TGTGCCAGACTCAAGGGGAGTGGGTGGGACACTGAAGCTTTCTTT. Amino acid sequence: CARLKGSGWDTEAFF.